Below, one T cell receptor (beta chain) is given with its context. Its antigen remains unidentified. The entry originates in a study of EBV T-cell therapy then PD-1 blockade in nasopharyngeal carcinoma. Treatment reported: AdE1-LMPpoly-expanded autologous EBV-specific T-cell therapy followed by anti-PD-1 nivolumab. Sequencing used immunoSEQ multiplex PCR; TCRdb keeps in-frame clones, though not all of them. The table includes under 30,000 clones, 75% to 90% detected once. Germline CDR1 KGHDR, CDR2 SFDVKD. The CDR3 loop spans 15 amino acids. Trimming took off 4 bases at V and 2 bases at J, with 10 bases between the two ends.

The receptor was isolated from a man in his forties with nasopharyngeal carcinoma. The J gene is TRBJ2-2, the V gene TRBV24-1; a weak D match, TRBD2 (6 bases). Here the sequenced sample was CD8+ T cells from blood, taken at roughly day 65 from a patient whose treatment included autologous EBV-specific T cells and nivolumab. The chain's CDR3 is CATSEGGLNTGELFF. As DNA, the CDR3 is TGTGCCACCAGTGAGGGAGGTCTAAACACCGGGGAGCTGTTTTTT.